This TCR beta chain originates from a study of OX40 agonist ivuxolimab in advanced cancers. General study points: Expanded clones belonging to CD8+ T cells outnumbered, on average, those of CD4+.

TCRdb keeps only in-frame clones here, not all; method: immunoSEQ multiplex PCR. The data contain tens of thousands of clones, approximately 92% of them seen just once; the ten biggest clones take up over 8.5%. To note about this clone: Its specificity is unknown.

CDR1 and CDR2 from the germline V gene are SGHVS and FNYEAQ. V was clipped by 6 bases and J by 8 bases, with 10 bases between them. The CDR3 is 11 amino acids. V usage is TRBV7-6 and J usage is TRBJ1-2; a possible D gene is TRBD1 (5 bases). The source material was CD4+ or CD8+ T cells sorted from blood, sampled in a trial of the OX40 agonist ivuxolimab. This sequence originates from an adult with an advanced solid tumor such as melanoma, head and neck, liver or kidney cancer. CDR3 sequence reads: CASRTAGGYTF. The DNA of the CDR3 is TGTGCCAGCAGGACGGCAGGGGGCTACACCTTC.